These T cell receptor beta chains were read from a single sample in a study of vaccination and CD4 T cells after COVID-19. These receptors' targets are unknown. From the PCR reads, TCRdb called clonotypes with MiXCR, one entry per CDR3 protein. The table has 11,000 to 15,000 distinct CDR3 sequences, around two fifths seen once. Sample: cultured CD4+ T cells from blood. These receptor sequences come from a human donor with COVID-19. Both conserved end residues are part of each CDR3. D genes are given only for firm matches. Clone size is shown for a subset of rows, as once, few, many or a class of expanded clone.

TRBJ1-6	.	few	TRBV2	CASSVEGPNSPLHF	TGTGCCAGCAGTGTGGAGGGGCCTAATTCACCCCTCCACTTT
TRBJ2-1	TRBD2	.	TRBV6-5	CASSSPRDYRRDEQFF	TGTGCCAGCAGTTCCCCCCGGGACTACAGACGTGATGAGCAGTTCTTC
TRBJ2-5	TRBD1	few	TRBV7-9	CASSLRGQGALETQYF	TGTGCCAGCAGCTTAAGAGGACAGGGGGCATTGGAGACCCAGTACTTC
TRBJ2-3	.	few	TRBV6-1	CASSELGSTDTQYF	TGTGCCAGCAGTGAACTGGGGAGCACAGATACGCAGTATTTT
TRBJ1-5	.	.	TRBV20-1	CSAPLGGQYGNQPQHF	TGCAGTGCGCCCTTGGGAGGGCAGTACGGCAATCAGCCCCAGCATTTT
TRBJ2-5	.	few	TRBV25-1	CASSDRGHQETQYF	TGTGCCAGCAGTGACCGGGGCCACCAAGAGACCCAGTACTTC
TRBJ1-5	.	.	TRBV30	CAWSNPGGQPQHF	TGTGCCTGGAGCAATCCCGGGGGTCAGCCCCAGCATTTT
TRBJ1-2	.	few	TRBV21-1	CASIAGGYTF	TGTGCCAGCATTGCGGGGGGCTACACCTTC
TRBJ2-4	TRBD2	.	TRBV7-2	CASSLGSGGASF	TGTGCCAGCAGCTTAGGGAGCGGGGGGGCTTCCTTC
TRBJ1-3	.	.	TRBV20-1	CSARSDIKDTIYF	TGCAGTGCTAGATCGGACATTAAGGACACCATATATTTT
TRBJ2-5	.	.	TRBV29-1	CSVERGPKTQYF	TGCAGCGTTGAAAGGGGCCCTAAGACCCAGTACTTC
TRBJ1-5	TRBD1	.	TRBV7-2	CASSQDRGANQPQHF	TGTGCCAGCAGCCAGGACAGGGGGGCCAATCAGCCCCAGCATTTT
TRBJ2-7	TRBD1	.	TRBV6-4	CASRQNPGTAIPRDYEQYF	TGTGCCAGCAGACAGAATCCCGGGACAGCCATTCCAAGGGACTACGAGCAGTACTTC
TRBJ2-1	TRBD2	.	TRBV27	CASSLTSGGAVRSYNEQFF	TGTGCCAGCAGTTTAACTAGCGGGGGGGCCGTGAGGTCCTACAATGAGCAGTTCTTC
TRBJ1-6	TRBD1	few	TRBV27	CASSFGGQARLRSPLHF	TGTGCCAGCAGTTTTGGTGGACAGGCGAGACTTAGGTCACCCCTCCACTTT
TRBJ2-3	.	few	TRBV7-3	CASSLADTQYF	TGTGCCAGCAGCCTAGCAGATACGCAGTATTTT
TRBJ1-1	TRBD1	once	TRBV5-1	CASSIGTGSEAFF	TGCGCCAGCAGCATCGGGACAGGGTCTGAAGCTTTCTTT
TRBJ2-3	TRBD1	.	TRBV7-3	CASSGRDREQYF	TGTGCCAGCAGCGGCCGGGACAGGGAACAGTATTTT
TRBJ1-2	.	few	TRBV15	CATSRAGLGSSNYGYTF	TGTGCCACCAGCAGAGCTGGGTTGGGCAGTTCGAACTATGGCTACACCTTC
TRBJ1-1	.	few	TRBV12-3/TRBV12-4	CASRQNTEAFF	TGTGCCAGCAGACAGAACACTGAAGCTTTCTTT
TRBJ2-7	TRBD1	.	TRBV11-1	CASSYGQAYEQYF	TGTGCCAGCAGTTACGGACAGGCCTACGAGCAGTACTTC
TRBJ2-2	TRBD2	.	TRBV24-1	CATSDTSGGNTGELFF	TGTGCCACCAGTGATACCAGCGGGGGTAACACCGGGGAGCTGTTTTTT
TRBJ2-4	.	.	TRBV7-2	CASSLTIDIQYF	TGTGCCAGCAGCTTAACAATTGACATTCAGTACTTC
TRBJ2-2	TRBD2	few	TRBV6-4	CASSGLAGTGELFF	TGTGCCAGCTCGGGACTAGCGGGGACCGGGGAGCTGTTTTTT
TRBJ1-5	TRBD1	few	TRBV20-1	CIRTGDYQPQHF	TGCATTAGGACAGGGGATTATCAGCCCCAGCATTTT
TRBJ2-7	.	.	TRBV6-1	CASSEGRVGYEQYF	TGTGCCAGCAGTGAAGGGAGGGTGGGATACGAGCAGTACTTC
TRBJ1-2	TRBD1	.	TRBV20-1	CSASQGAQPVGYTF	TGCAGTGCTAGCCAGGGGGCACAGCCGGTCGGCTACACCTTC